This entry is about one T cell receptor (beta chain). This entry is derived from a study of blood T cell repertoires in COVID-19. About the study: The origin of the acute and convalescent COVID-19 samples was the United States, Italy and Spain. T cells, B-cell-depleted T cells, or PBMCs provided the cDNA or gDNA that served as material.

Per the original methods: Reference gene primer amplification yielded estimated nucleated cell counts. Sequenced by immunoSEQ multiplex PCR; TCRdb stores in-frame clones only, minus some. V and J calls and clone size are given by that table; D and trimming were obtained from the DNA. In the table there are under 50,000 clones, 65% to 85% of which are singletons. V lost 6 bases and J lost 6, with 18 bases in between. Germline loops: CDR1 MNHEY, CDR2 SVGAGI. This CDR3 comprises 15 residues. The sequencing sample was made of peripheral blood. The J gene is TRBJ1-5, the V gene TRBV6-5; weak D call: TRBD1 (6 bases). The clonotype originates from a man in his forties or fifties with active COVID-19. This CDR3 is CASSRGGAGGQPQHF. CDR3 DNA: TGTGCCAGCAGCCGGGGGGGGGCGGGCGGTCAGCCCCAGCATTTT.